The rows below give T cell receptor beta chains drawn from one sample of a study of post-analysis software for immune sequencing data. TCRdb independently ran MiXCR on the PCR reads; one entry per CDR3 protein. The sample holds roughly 620,000 distinct CDR3 sequences, roughly 45% seen once. The sequenced sample consisted of blood. Source of these receptors: a girl between 10 and 17 years old with multiple sclerosis. CDR3s include the opening cysteine and the closing phenylalanine or tryptophan. D genes are given only for firm matches. Some rows mark clone size as missing; the rest say once, few, many or name a class of expanded clone.

>TRBV20-1|NA|NA|13|TRBJ1-2
CSARAREFYGYTF
TGCAGTGCTAGAGCCAGGGAATTCTATGGCTACACCTTC
>TRBV5-1|NA|NA|14|TRBJ2-2
CASMPQGNTGELFF
TGCGCCAGCATGCCCCAGGGGAACACCGGGGAGCTGTTTTTT
>TRBV4-1|NA|NA|14|TRBJ1-5
CASSPERGSQPQHF
TGCGCCAGCAGCCCAGAGCGGGGGAGTCAGCCCCAGCATTTT
>TRBV6-6|NA|NA|13|TRBJ1-2
CASKRQLLDGYTF
TGTGCCAGCAAGAGGCAGTTGCTTGATGGCTACACCTTC
>TRBV29-1|NA|few|14|TRBJ1-1
CSVERILTNTEAFF
TGCAGCGTTGAGAGAATACTGACGAACACTGAAGCTTTCTTT
>TRBV7-6|NA|few|15|TRBJ2-3
CASSWGSAVTDTQYF
TGTGCCAGCAGCTGGGGCAGCGCCGTCACAGATACGCAGTATTTT
>TRBV12-3/TRBV12-4|TRBD1|NA|14|TRBJ2-4
CASSRTGSEYIQYF
TGTGCCAGCAGCCGGACAGGTTCGGAGTACATTCAGTACTTC
>TRBV29-1|NA|few|12|TRBJ2-3
CSVEAGTDTQYF
TGCAGCGTTGAGGCTGGCACAGATACGCAGTATTTT
>TRBV6-6|NA|NA|15|TRBJ1-5
CASSYHGGIGQPQHF
TGTGCCAGCAGTTACCATGGGGGGATCGGGCAGCCCCAGCATTTT
>TRBV12-3/TRBV12-4|NA|NA|14|TRBJ2-1
CASSPQLLGPEQFF
TGTGCCAGCAGTCCCCAACTACTAGGTCCTGAGCAGTTCTTC
>TRBV6-6|NA|NA|13|TRBJ2-7
CASSYGGSLEQYF
TGTGCCAGCAGTTATGGTGGGTCGCTCGAGCAGTACTTC
>TRBV29-1|NA|NA|15|TRBJ2-1
CSVDKRGFPYNEQFF
TGCAGCGTTGATAAAAGGGGGTTCCCCTACAATGAGCAGTTCTTC
>TRBV7-6|TRBD1|once|17|TRBJ2-1
CASSLAPGQGIQDEQFF
TGTGCCAGCAGCTTAGCGCCGGGACAGGGAATTCAGGATGAGCAGTTCTTC
>TRBV5-6|NA|NA|15|TRBJ2-5
CASSSRAGYQETQYF
TGTGCCAGCAGCAGCCGGGCCGGGTACCAAGAGACCCAGTACTTC
>TRBV12-3/TRBV12-4|TRBD2|few|17|TRBJ2-3
CASSLQGSGRAVDTQYF
TGTGCCAGCAGTTTACAGGGTAGCGGGAGGGCCGTAGATACGCAGTATTTT
>TRBV7-2|TRBD2|NA|15|TRBJ2-7
CASSSAGTSGYEQYF
TGTGCCAGCAGCTCCGCCGGGACTAGCGGCTACGAGCAGTACTTC
>TRBV12-3/TRBV12-4|NA|NA|14|TRBJ2-3
CASSQTGSTDTQYF
TGTGCCAGCAGCCAGACAGGAAGCACAGATACGCAGTATTTT
>TRBV20-1|NA|once|14|TRBJ1-5
CSARDRAFEQPQHF
TGCAGTGCTAGAGACAGGGCCTTTGAGCAGCCCCAGCATTTT
>TRBV5-1|TRBD2|NA|16|TRBJ2-3
CASSLTSESFTDTQYF
TGCGCCAGCAGTTTGACTAGCGAGAGTTTTACAGATACGCAGTATTTT
>TRBV7-9|TRBD1|NA|15|TRBJ2-1
CASSAGRGSYNEQFF
TGTGCCAGCAGCGCAGGCAGGGGGTCCTACAATGAGCAGTTCTTC
>TRBV10-3|NA|NA|14|TRBJ2-7
CAISGGSPGETRYF
TGTGCCATCAGTGGGGGCTCGCCCGGGGAGACCCGGTACTTC
>TRBV5-8|TRBD1|few|14|TRBJ1-1
CASSSRTGPAEAFF
TGTGCCAGCAGCTCCCGGACAGGTCCGGCTGAAGCTTTCTTT
>TRBV29-1|TRBD1|few|16|TRBJ2-3
CSVGQGMGSGTDTQYF
TGCAGCGTCGGACAGGGGATGGGGTCAGGCACAGATACGCAGTATTTT
>TRBV2|NA|few|14|TRBJ2-4
CASNPQRTKNIQYF
TGTGCCAGCAACCCTCAGCGAACCAAAAACATTCAGTACTTC
>TRBV7-9|TRBD2|few|15|TRBJ2-7
CASSSDSGLTYEQYF
TGTGCCAGCAGCTCCGATAGCGGGTTAACCTACGAGCAGTACTTC
>TRBV5-1|TRBD1|few|16|TRBJ1-5
CASSLGTGSGNQPQHF
TGCGCCAGCAGCTTAGGGACAGGGAGCGGCAATCAGCCCCAGCATTTT
>TRBV20-1|NA|NA|12|TRBJ2-7
CSARAGNHEQYF
TGCAGTGCTAGAGCAGGGAACCACGAGCAGTACTTC